This is a list of T cell receptor beta chains from one sample in a study of monozygotic twins with inflammatory bowel disease. TCRdb reprocessed the 5' RACE reads and reports one entry per CDR3 protein, with no DNA. This specimen shows approximately 400,000 distinct CDR3 sequences; the ten leading clones hold 2.4%. The sequenced sample consisted of blood. The origin of the receptors is a human donor with ulcerative colitis or Crohn's disease, or a healthy co-twin of an affected twin (not recorded which). CDR3s include the opening cysteine and the closing phenylalanine or tryptophan. Each record gives: J gene, V gene, CDR3 protein.

TRBJ2-3,TRBV18,CASSPRATSTDTQYF
TRBJ2-7,TRBV20-1,CSARNRGRDSYEQYF
TRBJ1-5,TRBV6-5,CASSPPGGQPQHF
TRBJ2-2,TRBV7-2,CASSLVSPGELFF
TRBJ2-3,TRBV2,CASRRGRTDTQYF
TRBJ2-5,TRBV25-1,CASSELTSTRSETQYF
TRBJ2-2,TRBV20-1,CSARSGRRAGELFF
TRBJ1-3,TRBV12-3/TRBV12-4,CASSFFFGLGTIYF
TRBJ1-2,TRBV5-1,CASSPGTGRNYGYTF
TRBJ2-5,TRBV5-1,CASGPPGGKVETQYF
TRBJ2-5,TRBV29-1,CSVVWWEETQYF
TRBJ2-2,TRBV7-6,CASSLGVLSGPNTGELFF
TRBJ1-1,TRBV29-1,CSIQQGMNTEAFF
TRBJ2-2,TRBV12-3/TRBV12-4,CASTLQLTGETAGELFF
TRBJ2-1,TRBV5-4,CASSYRDGDNEQFF
TRBJ2-1,TRBV29-1,CSVGDQTAGSSYNEQFF
TRBJ1-1,TRBV10-3,CAISEGEDTEAFF
TRBJ2-3,TRBV5-1,CASSLVLGEDTQYF
TRBJ1-5,TRBV4-3,CASSRGTQNQPQHF
TRBJ2-1,TRBV7-2,CASSLIREQFF
TRBJ2-5,TRBV11-2,CASSDLGRGQETQYF
TRBJ2-7,TRBV4-1,CASSQDGTPEQYF
TRBJ2-6,TRBV25-1,CASSPGLAGVSGANVLTF